This T cell receptor (beta chain) was captured in a study of blood T cell repertoires in COVID-19. Study-wide background: Some COVID-19 samples were acute and others convalescent; all came from the United States, Italy and Spain. In each case, the material was cDNA or gDNA derived from T cells, B-cell-depleted T cells, or PBMCs.

The germline V gene encodes CDR1 LGHNA and CDR2 YNFKEQ. Trimming shortened V by 5 bases and J by 0 bases, and 14 bases separated the two germline ends. This CDR3 comprises 16 residues. As processed by the authors: Quantification of nucleated cells was approximated via reference gene primer amplification. TCRdb keeps only in-frame clones here, not all; method: immunoSEQ multiplex PCR. V and J calls and clone size come straight from that table; D and trimming were deduced from the DNA. Seen here are tens of thousands of clones, about 86% observed once, and the top ten hold 14%. J is TRBJ1-3 and V is TRBV4-2; no clear D. The clonotype originates from a human donor in a cohort sampled during active COVID-19. Sequencing input: peripheral blood. Here the CDR3 DNA reads TGTGCCAGCAGCTATTCCGGTACTAGCTCTGGAAACACCATATATTTT. As protein: CASSYSGTSSGNTIYF.